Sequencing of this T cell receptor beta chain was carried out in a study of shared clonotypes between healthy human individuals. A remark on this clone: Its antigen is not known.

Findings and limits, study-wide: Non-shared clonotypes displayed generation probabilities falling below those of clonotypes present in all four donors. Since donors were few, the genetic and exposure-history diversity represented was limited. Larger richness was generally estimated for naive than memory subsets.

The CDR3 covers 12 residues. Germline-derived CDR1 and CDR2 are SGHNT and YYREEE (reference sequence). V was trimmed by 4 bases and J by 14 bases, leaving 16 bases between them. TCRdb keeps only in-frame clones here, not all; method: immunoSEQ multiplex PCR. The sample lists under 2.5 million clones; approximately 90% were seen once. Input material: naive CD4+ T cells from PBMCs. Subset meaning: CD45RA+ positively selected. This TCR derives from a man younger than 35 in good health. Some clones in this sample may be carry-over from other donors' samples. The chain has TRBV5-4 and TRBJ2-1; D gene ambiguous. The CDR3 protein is CASSATTGVEFF. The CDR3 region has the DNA TGTGCCAGCAGCGCGACCACGGGCGTAGAGTTCTTC.